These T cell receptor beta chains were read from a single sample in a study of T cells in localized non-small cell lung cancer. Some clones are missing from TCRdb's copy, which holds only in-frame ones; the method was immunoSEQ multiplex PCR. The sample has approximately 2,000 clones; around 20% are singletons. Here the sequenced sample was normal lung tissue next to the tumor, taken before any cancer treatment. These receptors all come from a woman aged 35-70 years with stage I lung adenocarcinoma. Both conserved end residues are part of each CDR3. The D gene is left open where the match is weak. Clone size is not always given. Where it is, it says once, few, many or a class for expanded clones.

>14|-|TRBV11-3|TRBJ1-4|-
CASSLGVVGEKLFF
TGTGCCAGCAGCTTAGGGGTGGTGGGAGAAAAACTGTTTTTT
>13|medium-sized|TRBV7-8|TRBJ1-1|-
CASSQIESGEAFF
TGTGCCAGCAGCCAAATCGAATCGGGGGAAGCTTTCTTT
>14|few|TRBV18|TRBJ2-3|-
CASSTDIGSDTQYF
TGTGCCAGCTCAACCGACATTGGGTCAGATACGCAGTATTTT
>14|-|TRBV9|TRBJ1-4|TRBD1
CASREGDRREKLFF
TGTGCCAGCCGGGAAGGGGACAGGCGTGAAAAACTGTTTTTT
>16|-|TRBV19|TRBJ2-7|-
CASSTPRAGGYYEQYF
TGTGCCAGTAGTACTCCGAGGGCAGGCGGCTATTACGAGCAGTACTTC
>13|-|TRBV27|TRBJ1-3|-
CASRRTSGNTIYF
TGTGCCAGCAGAAGGACCTCTGGAAACACCATATATTTT
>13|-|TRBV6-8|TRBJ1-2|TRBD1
CASRPGQGRDYTF
TGTGCCAGCAGACCCGGACAGGGGAGGGACTACACCTTC
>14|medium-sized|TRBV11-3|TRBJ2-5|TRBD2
CASSRLAEQETQYF
TGTGCCAGCAGCAGACTAGCGGAACAAGAGACCCAGTACTTC
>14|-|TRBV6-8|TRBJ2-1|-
CASSGGGAWLEQFF
TGTGCCAGCAGTGGGGGTGGGGCCTGGTTAGAGCAGTTCTTC
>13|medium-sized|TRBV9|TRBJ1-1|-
CASSRARTVEAFF
TGTGCCAGCTCGCGGGCAAGGACGGTTGAAGCTTTCTTT
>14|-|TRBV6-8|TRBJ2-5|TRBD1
CAISAQGAGETQYF
TGTGCCATCAGTGCCCAGGGGGCGGGAGAGACCCAGTACTTC
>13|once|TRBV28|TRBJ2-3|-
CASSRPDTDTQYF
TGTGCCAGTTCGAGGCCAGACACAGATACGCAGTATTTT
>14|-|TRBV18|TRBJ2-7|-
CASSPPTSRDEQYF
TGTGCCAGCTCACCCCCGACGTCGAGGGACGAGCAGTACTTC
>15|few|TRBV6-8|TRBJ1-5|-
CASVPLGREGQPQHF
TGTGCCAGCGTACCCTTAGGCAGGGAAGGGCAGCCCCAGCATTTT
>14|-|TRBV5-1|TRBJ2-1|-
CASSPDPAYNEQFF
TGCGCCAGCAGCCCCGACCCGGCCTACAATGAGCAGTTCTTC
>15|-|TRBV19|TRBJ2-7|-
CASSIEGEGVYEQYF
TGTGCCAGTAGTATCGAGGGAGAGGGAGTCTACGAGCAGTACTTC
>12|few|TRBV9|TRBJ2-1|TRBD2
CASSLSSGVQFF
TGTGCCAGCAGCCTCTCTAGCGGGGTGCAGTTCTTC
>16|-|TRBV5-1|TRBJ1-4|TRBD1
CASSLDLQGAREKLFF
TGCGCCAGCAGCTTGGACCTACAGGGGGCCCGTGAAAAACTGTTTTTT
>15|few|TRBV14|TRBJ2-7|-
CASSQVGAGRNEQYF
TGTGCCAGCAGCCAAGTAGGGGCAGGCAGGAACGAGCAGTACTTC
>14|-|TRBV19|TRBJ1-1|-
CASSSRGGDTEAFF
TGTGCCAGTAGTTCCAGGGGAGGGGACACTGAAGCTTTCTTT
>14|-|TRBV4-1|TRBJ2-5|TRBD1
CASSQDHRGQTQYF
TGCGCCAGCAGCCAAGATCACAGGGGGCAGACCCAGTACTTC
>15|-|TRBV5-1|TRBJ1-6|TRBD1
CASSFGQGGNSPLHF
TGCGCCAGCAGCTTCGGACAGGGGGGGAATTCACCCCTCCACTTT
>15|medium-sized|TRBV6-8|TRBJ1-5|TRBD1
CASRGGQGQFQPQHF
TGTGCCAGCAGGGGGGGACAGGGGCAGTTTCAGCCCCAGCATTTT
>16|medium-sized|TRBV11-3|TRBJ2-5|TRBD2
CASSSPGERGEQTQYF
TGTGCCAGCAGCTCCCCGGGTGAGCGGGGGGAACAGACCCAGTACTTC
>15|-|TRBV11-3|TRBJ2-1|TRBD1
CASSYTGTGTPEQFF
TGTGCCAGCAGCTACACCGGGACAGGAACCCCCGAGCAGTTCTTC
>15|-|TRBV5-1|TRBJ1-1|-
CASSPGTGRLAEAFF
TGCGCCAGCAGCCCGGGAACAGGGAGGCTGGCTGAAGCTTTCTTT
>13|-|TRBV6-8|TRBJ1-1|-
CASRRGVNTEAFF
TGTGCCAGCAGGCGGGGAGTGAACACTGAAGCTTTCTTT
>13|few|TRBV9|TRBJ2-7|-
CASSGPSSYEQYF
TGTGCCAGCAGTGGGCCCTCCTCCTACGAGCAGTACTTC
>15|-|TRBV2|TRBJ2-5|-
CASSVLHRMEETQYF
TGTGCCAGCAGTGTCCTACACCGTATGGAAGAGACCCAGTACTTC
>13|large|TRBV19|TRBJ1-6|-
CASSIASRSPLHF
TGTGCCAGTAGTATTGCCAGTAGGTCACCCCTCCACTTT
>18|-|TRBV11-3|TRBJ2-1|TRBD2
CASSLGFGGASGGNEQFF
TGTGCCAGCAGCTTAGGGTTTGGTGGGGCTAGCGGTGGAAATGAGCAGTTCTTC
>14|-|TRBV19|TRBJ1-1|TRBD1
CASRAGTGYPEAFF
TGTGCCAGTAGAGCCGGGACAGGGTATCCTGAAGCTTTCTTT
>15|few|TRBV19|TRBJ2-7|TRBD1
CASMERTGVTYEQYF
TGTGCCAGTATGGAGCGGACAGGGGTTACCTACGAGCAGTACTTC
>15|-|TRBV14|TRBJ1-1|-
CASSRGYGGNTEAFF
TGTGCCAGCAGCAGGGGATACGGGGGGAACACTGAAGCTTTCTTT
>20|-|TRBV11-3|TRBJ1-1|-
CASSLSIGAGGGRYRTEAFF
TGTGCCAGCAGCTTATCCATCGGGGCAGGCGGGGGTAGGTATCGGACTGAAGCTTTCTTT
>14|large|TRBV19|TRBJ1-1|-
CASSISLPMSEAFF
TGTGCCAGTAGTATCAGTCTTCCGATGTCTGAAGCTTTCTTT
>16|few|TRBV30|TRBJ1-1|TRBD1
CAWSVTGTGRGTEAFF
TGTGCCTGGAGTGTAACCGGGACAGGGAGGGGCACTGAAGCTTTCTTT
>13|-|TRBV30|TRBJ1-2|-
CAWSVRWLYGYTF
TGTGCCTGGAGTGTACGTTGGCTCTATGGCTACACCTTC
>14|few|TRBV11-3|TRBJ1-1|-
CASSPGRMNTEAFF
TGTGCCAGCAGCCCGGGACGGATGAACACTGAAGCTTTCTTT
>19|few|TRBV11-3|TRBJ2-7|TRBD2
CASTPGTSGGRIDSYEQYF
TGTGCCAGCACCCCCGGGACTAGCGGGGGCCGGATTGACTCCTACGAGCAGTACTTC
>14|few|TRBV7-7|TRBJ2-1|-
CASSSGVRIDEQFF
TGTGCCAGCAGCTCCGGGGTTAGAATCGATGAGCAGTTCTTC
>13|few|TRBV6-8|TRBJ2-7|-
CASSFSRGYEQYF
TGTGCCAGCAGTTTTAGCAGGGGTTACGAGCAGTACTTC
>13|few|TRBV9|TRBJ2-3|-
CASSSMGADTQYF
TGTGCCAGCAGCTCCATGGGTGCAGATACGCAGTATTTT
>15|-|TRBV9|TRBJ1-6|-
CASSVETGDNSPLHF
TGTGCCAGCAGCGTAGAGACAGGCGATAATTCACCCCTCCACTTT
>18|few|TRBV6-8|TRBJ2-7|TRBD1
CASSLQGPNAGGLYEQYF
TGTGCCAGCAGTTTACAGGGACCGAACGCAGGGGGCCTCTACGAGCAGTACTTC
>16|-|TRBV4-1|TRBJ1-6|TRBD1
CASSQVRGAYNSPLHF
TGCGCCAGCAGCCAAGTCAGGGGGGCCTATAATTCACCCCTCCACTTT
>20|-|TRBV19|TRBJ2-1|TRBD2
CASSIDPRLAGGRSYNEQFF
TGTGCCAGTAGTATAGATCCTCGGCTAGCGGGGGGTCGCTCCTACAATGAGCAGTTCTTC
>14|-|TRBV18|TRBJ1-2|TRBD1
CASSPYDRDYGYTF
TGTGCCAGCTCACCTTACGACAGGGACTATGGCTACACCTTC
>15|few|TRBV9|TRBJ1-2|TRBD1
CASSVEGTGVYGYTF
TGTGCCAGCAGCGTAGAGGGGACAGGAGTCTATGGCTACACCTTC
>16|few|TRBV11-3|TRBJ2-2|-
CASSLGKSANTGELFF
TGTGCCAGCAGCTTAGGGAAGAGTGCGAACACCGGGGAGCTGTTTTTT
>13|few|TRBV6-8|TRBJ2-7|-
CASSPGAIYEQYF
TGTGCCAGCAGTCCAGGGGCAATTTACGAGCAGTACTTC
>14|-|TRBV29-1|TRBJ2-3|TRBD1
CSVAGTGYTDTQYF
TGCAGCGTTGCTGGGACAGGGTACACAGATACGCAGTATTTT
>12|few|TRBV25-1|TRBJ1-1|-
CASSEEVGRTFF
TGTGCCAGCAGTGAAGAGGTCGGTCGCACTTTCTTT
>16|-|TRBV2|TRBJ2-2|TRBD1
CASSPTGTANTGELFF
TGTGCCAGCAGCCCTACCGGGACAGCCAACACCGGGGAGCTGTTTTTT
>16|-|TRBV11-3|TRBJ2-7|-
CASSFSSRGVRYEQYF
TGTGCCAGCAGCTTTTCGTCCCGGGGCGTCCGCTACGAGCAGTACTTC
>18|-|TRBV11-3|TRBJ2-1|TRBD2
CASSLGVAGEPLKNEQFF
TGTGCCAGCAGCTTAGGGGTAGCGGGGGAGCCCTTAAAAAATGAGCAGTTCTTC
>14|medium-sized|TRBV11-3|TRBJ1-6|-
CASSLSDGNSPLHF
TGTGCCAGCAGCTTATCAGACGGGAACTCACCCCTCCACTTT
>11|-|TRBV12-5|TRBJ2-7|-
CASGLTYEQYF
TGTGCTAGTGGTTTGACCTACGAGCAGTACTTC
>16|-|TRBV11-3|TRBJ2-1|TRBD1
CASSPEQGDSYNEQFF
TGTGCCAGCAGCCCAGAACAGGGGGATTCCTACAATGAGCAGTTCTTC
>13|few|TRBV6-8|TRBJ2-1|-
CASSPNPSNEQFF
TGTGCCAGCAGCCCTAATCCTAGCAATGAGCAGTTCTTC